The rows below give T cell receptor beta chains drawn from one sample of a study of graft-versus-host responses after intestinal transplantation. Clones were read by immunoSEQ multiplex PCR, and TCRdb kept only the in-frame ones, dropping some. The table shows roughly 60,000 clones, with 91% occurring only once. The source was PBMCs, collected about 4 months after intestinal transplantation. These receptors were taken from a human patient who received an intestinal transplant, so some T cells may come from the graft donor. Both conserved end residues are part of each CDR3. A D gene is named only where the DNA matches it firmly. Part of the rows lack a size; the others show once, few, many or a class for expanded clones.

TRBJ2-7 | TRBV7-6 | - | - | CASSPRAGLYYEQYF | TGTGCCAGCAGCCCCCGCGCGGGACTCTACTACGAGCAGTACTTC
TRBJ2-4 | TRBV7-9 | - | few | CASSTIQILAKNIQYF | TGTGCCAGCAGCACGATACAGATACTAGCCAAAAACATTCAGTACTTC
TRBJ1-1 | TRBV7-9 | - | - | CASSPSGGATEAFF | TGTGCCAGCAGCCCGAGTGGCGGTGCCACTGAAGCTTTCTTT
TRBJ2-5 | TRBV7-2 | - | once | CASSRAAETQYF | TGTGCCAGCAGCCGGGCGGCAGAGACCCAGTACTTC
TRBJ2-1 | TRBV5-1 | TRBD2 | - | CASSLEGSGNEQFF | TGCGCCAGCAGCTTGGAAGGTAGCGGGAACGAGCAGTTCTTC
TRBJ2-7 | TRBV27 | TRBD1 | once | CASSLSAGGRNEQYF | TGTGCCAGCAGTTTATCGGCAGGGGGCAGGAACGAGCAGTACTTC
TRBJ2-3 | TRBV5-1 | - | - | CASSSQPVDTQYF | TGCGCCAGCAGCTCCCAACCCGTGGATACGCAGTATTTT
TRBJ1-5 | TRBV15 | - | - | CATSRAPNQPQHF | TGTGCCACCAGCAGAGCGCCTAATCAGCCCCAGCATTTT
TRBJ2-5 | TRBV5-5 | - | - | CASSLMGAETQYF | TGTGCCAGCAGCTTGATGGGGGCGGAGACCCAGTACTTC
TRBJ2-1 | TRBV6-1 | - | - | CASISDRLWDNEQFF | TGTGCCAGCATTTCCGACAGGTTGTGGGACAATGAGCAGTTCTTC
TRBJ2-1 | TRBV5-3 | TRBD2 | - | CALWGREGLKINEQFF | TGTGCCCTATGGGGGCGGGAGGGCCTAAAGATAAATGAGCAGTTCTTC
TRBJ2-3 | TRBV5-1 | - | - | CASSLGAPVDTQYF | TGCGCCAGCAGCTTGGGGGCCCCCGTGGATACGCAGTATTTT
TRBJ2-4 | TRBV2 | TRBD2 | - | CASSGKSGRIEVIQYF | TGTGCCAGCAGCGGTAAAAGCGGGAGAATCGAGGTCATTCAGTACTTC
TRBJ2-1 | TRBV4-2 | - | - | CASSQLLRLSSYNEQFF | TGTGCCAGCAGCCAACTTCTCCGACTGTCTTCCTACAATGAGCAGTTCTTC
TRBJ2-7 | TRBV11-2 | - | - | CASSPTGQLVLGEQYF | TGTGCCAGCAGCCCCACGGGCCAACTAGTTCTTGGCGAGCAGTACTTC
TRBJ1-5 | TRBV19 | TRBD1 | - | CASSLLGQGDQPQHF | TGTGCCAGTAGTCTTTTGGGACAGGGGGATCAGCCCCAGCATTTT
TRBJ1-6 | TRBV5-6 | - | - | CASSLGANSYNSPLHF | TGTGCCAGCAGCTTGGGAGCGAACTCCTATAATTCACCCCTCCACTTT
TRBJ2-1 | TRBV18 | - | - | CASSPQGIEQFF | TGTGCCAGCTCACCACAGGGGATTGAGCAGTTCTTC
TRBJ2-3 | TRBV28 | TRBD2 | - | CASSFSGGTDTQYF | TGTGCCAGCAGTTTTAGCGGGGGCACAGATACGCAGTATTTT
TRBJ2-7 | TRBV11-3 | - | - | CASSPYEGVEQYF | TGTGCCAGCTCCCCATACGAGGGGGTCGAGCAGTACTTC
TRBJ2-3 | TRBV5-4 | TRBD1 | - | CASSRDRADTQYF | TGTGCCAGCAGCCGGGACAGGGCAGATACGCAGTATTTT
TRBJ2-7 | TRBV5-4 | TRBD2 | - | CASSWAGEGLSYEQYF | TGTGCCAGCAGCTGGGCGGGAGAGGGCCTCTCCTACGAGCAGTACTTC
TRBJ1-5 | TRBV2 | - | - | CASSEARGQPQHF | TGTGCCAGCAGTGAAGCGAGGGGACAGCCCCAGCATTTT
TRBJ1-2 | TRBV29-1 | TRBD1 | - | CSGRTGLGYTF | TGCAGCGGTAGGACAGGGCTCGGCTACACCTTC
TRBJ2-5 | TRBV7-7 | - | - | CASSLARGETQYF | TGTGCTAGCAGCTTAGCCAGGGGTGAGACCCAGTACTTC
TRBJ2-7 | TRBV19 | - | - | CASSMRLVFYEQYF | TGTGCCAGTAGTATGAGACTAGTCTTCTACGAGCAGTACTTC
TRBJ1-2 | TRBV29-1 | - | - | CSVKGVAGAYGYTF | TGCAGCGTCAAAGGGGTTGCGGGGGCGTATGGCTACACCTTC
TRBJ2-3 | TRBV2 | - | - | CASSDSGTSTDTQYF | TGTGCCAGCAGTGACTCCGGGACTAGCACAGATACGCAGTATTTT
TRBJ1-4 | TRBV21-1 | - | - | CASIFKGGPARPAPNEKLFF | TGTGCCAGCATCTTTAAAGGGGGGCCAGCGAGGCCGGCTCCGAATGAAAAACTGTTTTTT
TRBJ2-7 | TRBV5-4 | TRBD2 | - | CASSFSGNPYEQYF | TGTGCCAGCAGCTTCAGCGGGAACCCCTACGAGCAGTACTTC
TRBJ2-5 | TRBV18 | - | once | CASSKNQETQYF | TGTGCCAGCTCAAAAAACCAAGAGACCCAGTACTTC
TRBJ2-2 | TRBV6-1 | TRBD2 | - | CASSERGTSNTGELFF | TGTGCCAGCAGTGAAAGAGGGACTAGTAACACCGGGGAGCTGTTTTTT
TRBJ1-2 | TRBV6-1 | - | - | CASSDTWRGAGFYGYTF | TGTGCCAGCAGTGACACCTGGCGTGGGGCCGGGTTCTATGGCTACACCTTC
TRBJ2-1 | TRBV7-9 | - | - | CASSLAIRGEQFF | TGTGCCAGCAGCTTAGCAATCAGGGGAGAGCAGTTCTTC
TRBJ1-4 | TRBV19 | - | few | CASSIGQAPTNEKLFF | TGTGCCAGTAGTATAGGGCAGGCGCCAACTAATGAAAAACTGTTTTTT
TRBJ2-2 | TRBV2 | TRBD2 | - | CASSEWSGGGSGELFF | TGTGCCAGCAGTGAATGGAGTGGCGGGGGATCCGGGGAGCTGTTTTTT
TRBJ1-6 | TRBV28 | - | - | CASSRSPYNSPLHF | TGTGCCAGCAGCCGGTCGCCCTATAATTCACCCCTCCACTTT
TRBJ2-7 | TRBV18 | TRBD2 | once | CASSPLGGADEQYF | TGTGCCAGCTCACCACTCGGGGGGGCGGACGAGCAGTACTTC
TRBJ2-1 | TRBV6-1 | TRBD2 | - | CASSESRWDYSPYEQFF | TGTGCCAGCAGTGAATCCAGGTGGGACTACTCACCGTATGAGCAGTTCTTC
TRBJ2-1 | TRBV5-1 | - | - | CASSLGQGSVNEQFF | TGCGCCAGCAGCTTGGGGCAGGGGTCTGTCAATGAGCAGTTCTTC
TRBJ1-5 | TRBV6-4 | TRBD1 | - | CASSEEGQGPQHF | TGTGCCAGCAGCGAGGAGGGACAGGGACCCCAGCATTTT
TRBJ1-2 | TRBV7-9 | - | - | CASIGEIYGYTF | TGTGCCAGCATTGGAGAGATCTATGGCTACACCTTC
TRBJ2-7 | TRBV4-1 | - | - | CASSQATAGRSSYEQYF | TGCGCCAGCAGCCAAGCGACGGCAGGAAGGAGCTCCTACGAGCAGTACTTC
TRBJ2-1 | TRBV18 | TRBD2 | - | CASSPPGLAGAWFNEQFF | TGTGCCAGCTCACCACCGGGACTAGCGGGGGCCTGGTTCAATGAGCAGTTCTTC
TRBJ1-5 | TRBV18 | TRBD1 | few | CASSTTGGLGQPQHF | TGTGCCAGCTCAACGACAGGGGGCCTGGGTCAGCCCCAGCATTTT
TRBJ2-3 | TRBV5-4 | TRBD2 | - | CASSVSGRAWDTQYF | TGTGCCAGCAGCGTTAGCGGGAGGGCCTGGGATACGCAGTATTTT
TRBJ2-2 | TRBV9 | - | - | CASSVEANTGELFF | TGTGCCAGCAGCGTAGAAGCGAACACCGGGGAGCTGTTTTTT
TRBJ1-2 | TRBV28 | - | - | CASSPIVFLPWGYTF | TGTGCCAGCAGTCCTATTGTATTCCTCCCATGGGGCTACACCTTC
TRBJ2-6 | TRBV15 | - | - | CATSAISGANVLTF | TGTGCCACCTCCGCTATCTCTGGGGCCAACGTCCTGACTTTC
TRBJ2-7 | TRBV7-2 | TRBD1 | - | CASRQTGGGYEQYF | TGTGCCAGCAGACAAACAGGGGGCGGTTACGAGCAGTACTTC
TRBJ2-1 | TRBV15 | - | - | CATSRDRSRRGGKFF | TGTGCCACCAGCAGAGATAGATCCCGAAGGGGGGGGAAGTTCTTC
TRBJ2-3 | TRBV5-1 | - | - | CASSLGGVLSNTQYF | TGCGCCAGCAGCTTGGGCGGGGTCCTCTCAAATACGCAGTATTTT
TRBJ2-7 | TRBV18 | TRBD1 | - | CASSPPGQGYEQYF | TGTGCCAGCTCACCACCGGGACAGGGCTACGAGCAGTACTTC
TRBJ2-7 | TRBV7-9 | - | - | CASSPPGQGFLLREQYF | TGTGCCAGCAGCCCTCCGGGACAAGGATTCCTCCTACGAGAGCAGTACTTC